The rows below give T cell receptor beta chains drawn from one sample of a study of control samples from healthy donors and cancer patients. Sequencing used immunoSEQ multiplex PCR; TCRdb keeps in-frame clones, though not all of them. The table shows 45,000 or so clones, with about 89% occurring only once. Source material: PBMCs. The source of these receptors is a woman aged 60-75 years with lung cancer. Both conserved end residues are part of each CDR3. A D gene is named only where the DNA matches it firmly. Only some rows state a clone size, as once, few, many or a class for expanded clones.

V gene	clone size	D gene	J gene	CDR3 DNA	CDR3 protein
TRBV29-1	.	.	TRBJ1-5	TGCAGCGTTGCGACCCACAATCAGCCCCAGCATTTT	CSVATHNQPQHF
TRBV27	once	.	TRBJ1-5	TGTGCCAGCAGTTGGAGCGCCAATCAGCCCCAGCATTTT	CASSWSANQPQHF
TRBV6-1	.	.	TRBJ2-2	TGTGCCAGCAATCGGAACACCGGGGAGCTGTTTTTT	CASNRNTGELFF
TRBV7-2	.	TRBD2	TRBJ2-1	TGTGCCAGCAGCTTAGCGCTTAGCGGGAGTCTTTACAATGAGCAGTTCTTC	CASSLALSGSLYNEQFF
TRBV12-3/TRBV12-4	.	TRBD2	TRBJ2-1	TGTGCCAGCAGTTGGGTAGCGGGGGTTGAGCAGTTCTTC	CASSWVAGVEQFF
TRBV9	.	.	TRBJ2-7	TGTGCCAGCAGCGTAGAGGGAGTGAGGGAGCAGTACTTC	CASSVEGVREQYF
TRBV9	.	.	TRBJ2-3	TGTGCCAGCAGCGTGCAGATGGAAGATACGCAGTATTTT	CASSVQMEDTQYF
TRBV3-1/TRBV3-2	.	.	TRBJ1-5	TGTGCCAGCAGCCAAGTCCCACGGAGTAATCAGCCCCAGCATTTT	CASSQVPRSNQPQHF
TRBV5-1	.	.	TRBJ1-3	TGCGCCAGCAGCTTGGGAGTTGGGCTCCAAGGGGCTGGAAACACCATATATTTT	CASSLGVGLQGAGNTIYF
TRBV5-1	.	.	TRBJ1-5	TGCGCCAGCAGCTTGGAAGGGCCAAATAGCAATCAGCCCCAGCATTTT	CASSLEGPNSNQPQHF
TRBV7-2	.	.	TRBJ2-3	TGTGCCAGCAGCTTCCGGGATAGCACAGATACGCAGTATTTT	CASSFRDSTDTQYF
TRBV28	.	.	TRBJ1-5	TGTGCCAGCAGCCCGGCGGGCGTCAGCAATCAGCCCCAGCATTTT	CASSPAGVSNQPQHF
TRBV11-2	.	.	TRBJ2-3	TGTGCCAGCAGCTTAGCCGGGGTTGAAGATACGCAGTATTTT	CASSLAGVEDTQYF
TRBV7-9	.	.	TRBJ2-2	TGTGCCAGCAGCCCGTCTATAACGGGGGAGCTGTTTTTT	CASSPSITGELFF
TRBV2	.	.	TRBJ2-7	TGTGCCAGCAGTGGGACAGAACGCGAGCAGTACTTC	CASSGTEREQYF
TRBV6-5	.	TRBD1	TRBJ2-5	TGTGCCAGCAGTTACTCGCGACAGGGATTAAGGGAGACCCAGTACTTC	CASSYSRQGLRETQYF
TRBV6-6	.	TRBD1	TRBJ1-3	TGTGCCAGCAGTTTGGGGACAGCCAACTCTGGAAACACCATATATTTT	CASSLGTANSGNTIYF
TRBV4-2	few	TRBD2	TRBJ2-7	TGTGCCAGCAGCCAAGATGGGACTAGCGGGTCCTACGAGCAGTACTTC	CASSQDGTSGSYEQYF
TRBV7-9	once	.	TRBJ2-7	TGTGCCAGCAGGAAGGACATTCGCCTCGGCGAGCAGTACTTC	CASRKDIRLGEQYF
TRBV7-3	.	.	TRBJ2-5	TGTGCCAGCAGCTTAGAGGGGCTAGCTCAAGAGACCCAGTACTTC	CASSLEGLAQETQYF
TRBV7-2	medium-sized	.	TRBJ1-2	TGTGCCAGCAGCTCAAGGGGAGGACGCATTGGCTACACCTTC	CASSSRGGRIGYTF
TRBV10-3	once	.	TRBJ1-3	TGTGCCATCAGTGGGTTTGACAGAGACTTTGGAAACACCATATATTTT	CAISGFDRDFGNTIYF
TRBV7-2	.	.	TRBJ1-1	TGTGCCAGCAGCCCAACCGGGGGGGGGCGGTCTGAAGCTTTCTTT	CASSPTGGGRSEAFF
TRBV24-1	.	.	TRBJ2-3	TGTGCCACCAGTGACTCTTCCGCAGGGCGAAACACAGATACGCAGTATTTT	CATSDSSAGRNTDTQYF
TRBV7-6	.	.	TRBJ2-1	TGTGCCAGCAGCTCGATTAGGGACAACCGCTGGCAGTTCTTC	CASSSIRDNRWQFF